The 13 T cell receptor beta chains below come from one sample, sequenced in a study of blood T cell repertoires in COVID-19. The assay was immunoSEQ multiplex PCR, and TCRdb's table has in-frame clones only and misses some. The profile shows some 400,000 clones, approximately 89% of them singletons. Sequenced material: peripheral blood. All receptors derive from a woman aged 55-75 years with COVID-19, enrolled during active disease.

This clone was seen more than once but under ten times. This same CDR3 is encoded by further DNA sequences in the sample. V is TRBV2 and J is TRBJ1-5; 7 bases map to TRBD1. The CDR3 is 13 residues long. CDR1 SNHLY and CDR2 FYNNEI come from the germline V gene. V lost 7 bases and J lost 2; bases outside the gene matches: 2. The CDR3 nucleotides are TGTGCCAGCACTGGACAGGGCAATCAGCCCCAGCATTTT. This encodes CASTGQGNQPQHF.

The genes are TRBV6-7 and TRBJ2-2; TRBD2 matches at 9 bases. TRBV6-7 is an ORF; its function is uncertain. V gave up 0 bases and J gave up 1 base; unmatched junction bases: 0. The CDR3 spans 16 residues. The CDR3 DNA reads TGTGCCAGCAGTTACTCACTAGCGGGGAACACCGGGGAGCTGTTTTTT. It yields the protein CASSYSLAGNTGELFF.

The genes are TRBV27 and TRBJ2-5; 16 nucleotides align to TRBD2. The CDR3 runs to 16 residues. Germline V gives CDR1 MNHEY, CDR2 SMNVEV (reference sequence). V gave up 3 bases and J gave up 3 bases; unmatched junction bases: 1. CDR3 bases: TGTGCCAGCAGTTTGGGGACTAGCGGGGGGGAAGAGACCCAGTACTTC. Encoded protein: CASSLGTSGGEETQYF.

V gene TRBV7-3 combines with J gene TRBJ2-7; D gene ambiguous. The germline gives CDR1 SGHTA, CDR2 FQGTGA. Between the trimmed V and J ends, which lost 2 bases and 4 bases, there was a span of 9 bases. This CDR3 spans 13 amino acids. The chain's CDR3 is CASSLSRGYEQYF. For the CDR3, the DNA is TGTGCCAGCAGCTTATCCCGCGGATACGAGCAGTACTTC.

The chain carries TRBV5-6 and TRBJ1-1; perhaps TRBD1 as D (6 bases). Deletions cut 4 bases from V and 3 bases from J, with 13 bases between. The CDR3 totals 14 residues. Germline V lookup: CDR1 SGHDT, CDR2 YYEEEE. The CDR3 region has the DNA TGTGCCAGCAGCAAAGGACAGAGGGACACTGAAGCTTTCTTT. Protein sequence: CASSKGQRDTEAFF.

The DNA for the CDR3 is TGTGCCAGTATCGACTATGGGACAGGGGTGTTCGGCTACACCTTC. This encodes CASIDYGTGVFGYTF. V usage is TRBV19 and J usage is TRBJ1-2; 10 bases agree with TRBD1. CDR1 LNHDA and CDR2 SQIVND come from the germline V gene (reference sequence). CDR3 length equals 15 residues. V lost 7 bases and J lost 8; bases outside the gene matches: 13.

V and J are TRBV27 and TRBJ1-4; 8 bases match TRBD1. Germline trimming cut 5 bases from V and 0 bases from J; bases unmatched to any gene: 8. The CDR3 consists of 17 residues. The germline CDR1 and CDR2 sequences are MNHEY and SMNVEV (reference sequence). The CDR3, as DNA: TGTGCCAGCAGTCCCGGGACAGGCCAACCAACTAATGAAAAACTGTTTTTT. It specifies CASSPGTGQPTNEKLFF.

As for this clone: This sample includes further DNA sequences coding for the same CDR3. The chain joins TRBV11-3 to TRBJ1-1; D is unclear. Germline V gene data show CDR1 as SGHNT and CDR2 as YENEEA. The CDR3 contains 13 residues. The ends were cut back, 5 bases at V and 2 bases at J, with 9 bases in the middle. The CDR3 spells CASSLGLNTEAFF. CDR3 nucleotides: TGTGCCAGCAGCCTCGGACTAAACACTGAAGCTTTCTTT.

The chain joins TRBV4-1 to TRBJ2-7, with D hard to call. Germline CDR1 reads MGHRA; CDR2 reads YSYEKL. The CDR3 has 17 amino acids. V was trimmed by 0 bases and J by 3 bases, leaving 18 bases between them. The CDR3 nucleotides read TGCGCCAGCAGCCAAGATCGTGGGTCAGGCCCAGGCTACGAGCAGTACTTC. It codes for CASSQDRGSGPGYEQYF.

J is TRBJ1-1 and V is TRBV19, with D uncertain. Trimming pared 1 base from V and 0 bases from J, leaving 6 bases between. This CDR3 has 14 residues. The V gene's germline CDR1 is LNHDA and CDR2 SQIVND (reference sequence). Written as DNA, the CDR3 is TGTGCCAGTAGTATAGTGCCGGTGAACACTGAAGCTTTCTTT. It specifies CASSIVPVNTEAFF.

The chain combines TRBV4-1 with TRBJ2-3; TRBD2 matches at 10 bases. V was clipped by 0 bases and J by 3 bases; unmatched bases: 9. The CDR3 runs 18 residues. Germline CDR1 and CDR2: MGHRA and YSYEKL. The CDR3 spells CASSQELAGGGVTDTQYF. The DNA for the CDR3 is TGCGCCAGCAGCCAAGAGTTAGCGGGGGGAGGGGTAACAGATACGCAGTATTTT.

This clone was detected only a few times. The chain uses TRBV15 and TRBJ2-3; 7 bases fit TRBD2. The CDR3 loop spans 17 amino acids. V was pared by 1 base and J by 0 bases, with 7 bases of the junction left unmatched. Germline CDR1 reads LNHNV; CDR2 reads YYDKDF (reference sequence). CDR3 sequence: CATSRGVSGYSTDTQYF. CDR3 DNA: TGTGCCACCAGCAGAGGAGTTAGCGGGTATAGCACAGATACGCAGTATTTT.

Turning to this clone: Different DNA sequences within this sample yield the same CDR3. The chain couples TRBV18 to TRBJ2-3, with 9 bases lining up with TRBD1. CDR1 and CDR2 (germline): KGHSH, LQKENI. This CDR3 spans 16 amino acids. Trimming at V came to 4 bases and at J to 3 bases, leaving 8 bases not matched to a gene. Here the CDR3 reads CASSQGQGGSTDTQYF. In DNA, the CDR3 is TGTGCCAGCTCACAGGGACAGGGAGGAAGTACAGATACGCAGTATTTT.